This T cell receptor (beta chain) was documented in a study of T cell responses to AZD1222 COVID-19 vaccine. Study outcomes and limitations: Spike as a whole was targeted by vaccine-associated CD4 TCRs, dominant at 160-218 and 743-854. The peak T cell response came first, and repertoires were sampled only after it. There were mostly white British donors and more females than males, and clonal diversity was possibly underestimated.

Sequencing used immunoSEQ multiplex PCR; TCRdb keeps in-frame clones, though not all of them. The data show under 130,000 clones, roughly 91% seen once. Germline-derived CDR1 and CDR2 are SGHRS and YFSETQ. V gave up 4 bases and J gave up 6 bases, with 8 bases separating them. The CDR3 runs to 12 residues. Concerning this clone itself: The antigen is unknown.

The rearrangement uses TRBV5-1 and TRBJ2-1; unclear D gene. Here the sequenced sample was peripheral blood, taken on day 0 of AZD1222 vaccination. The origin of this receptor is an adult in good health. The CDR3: CASSPDGNEQFF. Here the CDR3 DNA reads TGCGCCAGCAGCCCAGACGGCAATGAGCAGTTCTTC.